This note documents a single TCR beta chain sequence. What it binds is unknown. All patients experienced relapse after autologous stem cell transplantation, and brentuximab vedotin exposure was variable. When best responses were assessed, they were complete response, partial response or progressive disease. The data were taken from a study of PD-1 blockade in classical Hodgkin lymphoma. The CDR3 loop spans 13 amino acids. V was pared by 3 bases and J by 6 bases, with 11 bases between. Germline loops: CDR1 SGHDN, CDR2 FVKESK. Overall study findings and caveats: There was a significant rise in CD4+ TCR diversity by C4D1, with no such rise for CD8+. In newly diagnosed patients, baseline TCR diversity was reportedly below that of healthy donors.

Method: immunoSEQ multiplex PCR; TCRdb's copy keeps in-frame clones and lacks some. The sample shows 37,000 or so clones, 70% to 90% of them seen only once. The sequence was collected from a human donor with classical Hodgkin lymphoma. The chain recombines TRBV14 with TRBJ1-1, with unresolved D. The sequences come from peripheral blood mononuclear cells (PBMCs), collected before the second cycle of nivolumab. CDR3 nucleotides: TGTGCCAGCAGCCACTTTTGGTTCCCTGAAGCTTTCTTT. It yields the protein CASSHFWFPEAFF.